The 17 T cell receptor beta chains presented below share a single source sample, sequenced in a study. TCRdb re-called the RT-PCR reads through MiXCR, storing one row per CDR3 protein. Of about 700,000 distinct CDR3 sequences in the sample, around 14% were seen once. The source material was memory CD4+ T cells from blood. Receptors originate from a female donor in good health, serving as a healthy control.

At least ten counts were recorded for this clonotype. The germline gene is not matched at one end of the junction; a read error may be the cause. This sequence joins TRBV7-7 and TRBJ2-2; D call uncertain. Germline V gene lookup returns CDR1 SSHAT and CDR2 FNYEAQ (reference sequence). This CDR3 is built from 12 residues. CDR3: CASSRTTGELFF. CDR3 in DNA: TGTGCTAGCAGTCGAACCACCGGGGAGCTGTTTTTT.

This rearrangement joins TRBV20-1 to TRBJ2-3; either TRBD1 or TRBD2 may supply D (5 bases each). Germline lookup yields CDR1 DFQATT and CDR2 SNEGSKA (reference sequence). CDR3 length equals 13 residues. In nucleotides, the CDR3 is TGCAGCGCAAAACAGGCCGCTGGGGGTACGCAGTATTTT. Translated, it gives CSAKQAAGGTQYF.

The sample holds many counts of this clonotype. The chain employs TRBV2 and TRBJ2-7; 9 positions match TRBD1. Germline V gives CDR1 SNHLY, CDR2 FYNNEI. The CDR3 runs 14 residues. The trim removed 6 bases at V and 9 bases at J, leaving 12 bases unmatched. DNA of the CDR3: TGTGCCAGCAGGCCCGGGACAGGGACTACGATGCAGTACTTC. It codes for CASRPGTGTTMQYF.

This clonotype was detected a few times. The CDR3 DNA is TGTGCCAGCAGCAAAGGCGGCGGATGGGGCACAGATACGCAGTATTTT. This encodes CASSKGGGWGTDTQYF. The chain employs TRBV11-2 and TRBJ2-3; D is undetermined. V was cut by 5 bases and J by 1 base, with 16 bases left in between. This CDR3 has 16 amino acids. The V gene's germline CDR1 is SGHAT and CDR2 FQNNGV.

This clonotype appeared many times. V usage is TRBV27 and J usage is TRBJ2-3, with 12 bases identical to TRBD2. The CDR3 sequence is 19 residues long. CDR1 MNHEY and CDR2 SMNVEV come from the germline V gene (reference sequence). Trimming removed 2 bases from V and 6 bases from J; junction bases left unmatched: 15. CDR3 coding DNA: TGTGCCAGCAGTTTACGGGGACTAGCGGGCCTCACGCCACGGGATACGCAGTATTTT. This codes for CASSLRGLAGLTPRDTQYF.

This sequence joins TRBV6-2 or TRBV6-3 and TRBJ2-3; 7 nucleotides line up with TRBD2. CDR1 MNHEY and CDR2 SVGEGT come from the germline V gene. V was pared by 0 bases and J by 2 bases, with 8 bases of the junction left unmatched. This CDR3 is 17 amino acids long. For the CDR3, the DNA is TGTGCCAGCAGTTACTCGGTTCTAGCGGAAAACACAGATACGCAGTATTTT. It encodes CASSYSVLAENTDTQYF.

The CDR3 DNA sequence: TGTGCCAGCAGCGCTGGGACTAGCGGGAGCCCAGAGACCCAGTACTTC. Its protein product is CASSAGTSGSPETQYF. The rearrangement links TRBV9 to TRBJ2-5; TRBD2 matches at 14 bases. Trimming cost V 3 bases and J 4 bases; bases outside gene matches: 5. The CDR3 spans 16 residues. Germline CDR1 and CDR2: SGDLS and YYNGEE.

This clonotype was detected a few times. This chain connects TRBV6-1 to TRBJ2-7; D gene unclear. V shed 6 bases and J shed 3 bases, with 12 bases lying between them. CDR1 and CDR2 (germline): MNHNS, SASEGT. This CDR3 comprises 13 residues. CDR3 sequence reads: CASSPVARYEQYF. For the CDR3, the DNA is TGTGCCAGCAGCCCGGTTGCGCGCTACGAGCAGTACTTC.

In its sample, this clonotype was seen a few times. The genes are TRBV24-1 and TRBJ1-1, with unresolved D. V gave up 0 bases and J gave up 12 bases, with 7 bases separating them. CDR1 and CDR2 from the germline V gene are KGHDR and SFDVKD. The CDR3 consists of 11 residues. This CDR3 is CATSDLVGTFF. The CDR3 DNA reads as TGTGCCACCAGTGATTTGGTTGGGACTTTCTTT.

The chain recombines TRBV6-6 with TRBJ2-5, with D tentatively TRBD1 (6 bases). Trimming removed 5 bases from V and 3 bases from J, with 16 bases in between. Germline V lookup: CDR1 MNHNY, CDR2 SVGAGI (reference sequence). The CDR3 extends over 15 amino acids. CDR3 sequence: CASSPTRGSEETQYF. As DNA, the CDR3 is TGTGCCAGCAGTCCGACCAGGGGAAGTGAAGAGACCCAGTACTTC.

This clonotype was seen only a few times. The chain has TRBV7-2 and TRBJ1-2; no clear D gene. The CDR3 spans 14 residues. Germline assignment: CDR1 SGHTA and CDR2 FQGNSA. V was pared by 1 base and J by 5 bases, with 11 bases between. Written as DNA, the CDR3 is TGTGCCAGCAGCTTAGTGGCAGCCAATTATGGCTACACCTTC. Amino acid sequence: CASSLVAANYGYTF.

This clonotype was recorded a few times. The CDR3 here is CATRLGTSSYEQYF. The CDR3 region has the DNA TGTGCCACCAGGCTCGGGACATCCTCCTACGAGCAGTACTTC. The V gene is TRBV24-1, the J gene TRBJ2-7, with TRBD1 as a possible D gene (6 bases). CDR3 length: 14 amino acids. Germline lookup yields CDR1 KGHDR and CDR2 SFDVKD. With 7 bases removed from V and 0 bases from J, the gap between germline ends came to 12 bases.

In regard to this clonotype: A junction end diverges from the germline sequence, so it may reflect a read error. The chain has TRBV18 and TRBJ2-1, with a tentative D call TRBD2 (6 bases). Germline CDR1 reads KGHSH; CDR2 reads LQKENI. This CDR3 spans 15 amino acids. CDR3 sequence (DNA): TGTGCCAGCTCACCACCGGAGGGCTCCTACAATGAGCAGATCTTC. It specifies CASSPPEGSYNEQIF.

This rearrangement joins TRBV5-1 to TRBJ2-3, with 11 bases aligning to TRBD2. After removal of 0 bases from V and 6 bases from J, the junction contained 12 bases not matched to a gene. The germline V gene encodes CDR1 SGHRS and CDR2 YFSETQ. This CDR3 contains 18 residues. Written as DNA, the CDR3 is TGCGCCAGCAGCTTGGCTAGCGGGGGGCGAACACAAAGGGATACGCAGTATTTT. Protein: CASSLASGGRTQRDTQYF.

This clonotype was seen repeatedly, ten times or more. The V call is TRBV6-5, the J call TRBJ2-1; no clear D. This CDR3 comprises 15 residues. Trimming removed 0 bases from V and 7 bases from J, with 13 bases in between. Germline CDR1 MNHEY, CDR2 SVGAGI. This CDR3 is CASSYSGQVGNEQFF. The CDR3 bases are TGTGCCAGCAGTTACTCAGGGCAAGTTGGGAATGAGCAGTTCTTC.

In its sample, this clonotype was seen a few times. V gene TRBV6-6 combines with J gene TRBJ1-1; the D gene is possibly TRBD1 (5 bases). This CDR3 is 17 amino acids long. Looked up from germline, CDR1 is MNHNY and CDR2 is SVGAGI (reference sequence). Between the trimmed V and J ends, which lost 2 bases and 0 bases, there was a span of 16 bases. The CDR3 sequence is CASSYPYPPGVNTEAFF. CDR3 in DNA: TGTGCCAGCAGTTACCCGTACCCTCCGGGGGTGAACACTGAAGCTTTCTTT.

The table lists this clonotype with many counts. The rearrangement joins TRBV20-1 to TRBJ1-3, with 8 bases fitting TRBD1. The CDR3 spans 15 residues. V was pared by 1 base and J by 2 bases, with 4 bases of the junction left unmatched. Germline V lookup: CDR1 DFQATT, CDR2 SNEGSKA (reference sequence). CDR3 DNA sequence: TGCAGTGCTAGAGGCTCGACAGGGGCTGGAAACACCATATATTTT. It codes for CSARGSTGAGNTIYF.